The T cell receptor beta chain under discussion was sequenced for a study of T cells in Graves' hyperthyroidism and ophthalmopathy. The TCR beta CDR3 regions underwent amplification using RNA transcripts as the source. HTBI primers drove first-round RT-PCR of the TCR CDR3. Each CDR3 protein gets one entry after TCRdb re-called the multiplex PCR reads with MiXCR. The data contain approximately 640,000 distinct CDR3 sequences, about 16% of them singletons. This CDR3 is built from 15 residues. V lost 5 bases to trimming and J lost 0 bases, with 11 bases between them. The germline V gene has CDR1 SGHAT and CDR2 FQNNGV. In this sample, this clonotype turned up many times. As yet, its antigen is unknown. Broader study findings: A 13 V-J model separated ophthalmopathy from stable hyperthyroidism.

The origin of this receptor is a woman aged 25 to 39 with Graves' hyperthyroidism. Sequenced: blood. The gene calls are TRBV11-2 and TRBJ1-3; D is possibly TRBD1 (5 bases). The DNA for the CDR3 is TGTGCCAGCAGCGTGACAGCCTCCTCTGGAAACACCATATATTTT. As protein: CASSVTASSGNTIYF.